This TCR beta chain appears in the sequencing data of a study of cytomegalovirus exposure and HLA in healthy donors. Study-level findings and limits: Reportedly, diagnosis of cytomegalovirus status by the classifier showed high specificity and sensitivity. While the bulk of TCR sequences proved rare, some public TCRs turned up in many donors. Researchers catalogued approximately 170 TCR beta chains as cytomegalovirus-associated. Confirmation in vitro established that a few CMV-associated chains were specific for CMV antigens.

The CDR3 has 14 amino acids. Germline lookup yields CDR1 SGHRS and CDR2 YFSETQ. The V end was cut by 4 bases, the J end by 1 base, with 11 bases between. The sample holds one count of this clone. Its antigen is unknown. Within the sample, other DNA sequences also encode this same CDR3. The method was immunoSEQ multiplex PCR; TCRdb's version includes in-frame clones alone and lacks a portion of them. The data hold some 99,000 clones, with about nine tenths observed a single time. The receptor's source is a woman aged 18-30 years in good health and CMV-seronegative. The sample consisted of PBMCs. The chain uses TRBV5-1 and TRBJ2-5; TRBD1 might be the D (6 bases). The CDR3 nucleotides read TGCGCCAGCAGCCCCACAGGGATCCAAGAGACCCAGTACTTC. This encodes CASSPTGIQETQYF. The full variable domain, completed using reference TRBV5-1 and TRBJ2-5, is KAGVTQTPRYLIKTRGQQVTLSCSPISGHRSVSWYQQTPGQGLQFLFEYFSETQRNKGNFPGRFSGRQFSNSRSEMNVSTLELGDSALYLCASSPTGIQETQYFGPGTRLLVL.